Listed below are T cell receptor beta chains from one sample, sequenced in a study of PD-L1 blockade in urothelial cancer. Here immunoSEQ multiplex PCR was the method, and the copy in TCRdb shows in-frame clones only, minus some. The sample lists about 120,000 clones, about 89% occurring once. The specimen comprised PBMCs, sampled around atezolizumab (anti-PD-L1) treatment. The receptor source for this set is a man between 60 and 75 years old with urothelial cancer. The CDR3 runs from the conserved cysteine through the conserved F or W. D genes are given only for firm matches. The size field is filled for only some rows; it gives once, few, many or a size class.

size,J,D,V,DNA,CDR3
.,TRBJ2-5,TRBD1,TRBV5-6,TGTGCCAGCAGCTCGCGCCTACAGGGGGCCCAAGAGACCCAGTACTTC,CASSSRLQGAQETQYF
once,TRBJ1-3,.,TRBV27,TGTGCCAGCAGGGAACAGGGACGCTCTGGAAACACCATATATTTT,CASREQGRSGNTIYF
.,TRBJ2-3,TRBD2,TRBV10-2,TGCGCCAGCTCTTGGGAAACTAGCGGGAGGTCCACAGATACGCAGTATTTT,CASSWETSGRSTDTQYF
.,TRBJ2-7,.,TRBV9,TGTGCCAGCAGCGAAAGGGGTCTAAATGCCTACGAGCAGTACTTC,CASSERGLNAYEQYF
.,TRBJ2-7,TRBD2,TRBV27,TGTGCCAGCAGCACCGGGACTAGCGGGAAAGGCGAGCAGTACTTC,CASSTGTSGKGEQYF
.,TRBJ1-2,.,TRBV18,TGTGCCAGCTCACCTCAACAGACTAACTATGGCTACACCTTC,CASSPQQTNYGYTF
medium-sized,TRBJ2-2,.,TRBV7-9,TGTGCCAGCAGCTTAGTCTATGGGGAGCTGTTTTTT,CASSLVYGELFF
once,TRBJ2-7,TRBD2,TRBV28,TGTGCCAGCAGTTCCTTCGAGAGCGGGGGGGCCGAGCAGTACTTC,CASSSFESGGAEQYF
.,TRBJ1-1,.,TRBV10-3,TGTGCCATCAGTGGCCTACAGGGTGGGGAAGCTTTCTTT,CAISGLQGGEAFF
few,TRBJ2-7,TRBD1,TRBV28,TGTGCCAGCAGTTTGGGGGACAGGGGCTCCGAGCAGTACTTC,CASSLGDRGSEQYF
.,TRBJ2-7,TRBD2,TRBV27,TGTGCCAGCAGTTTAGCGGGGGGCTACGAGCAGTACTTC,CASSLAGGYEQYF
.,TRBJ2-1,TRBD1,TRBV6-5,TGTGCCAGCACCCTGACAGGGATGGATTACAATGAGCAGTTCTTC,CASTLTGMDYNEQFF
.,TRBJ2-1,.,TRBV5-4,TGTGCCAGCAGCCCCTTCCCAGGGGGGCATACTGAGCAGTTCTTC,CASSPFPGGHTEQFF
few,TRBJ2-3,TRBD1,TRBV5-1,TGCGCCAGCAGCTTTGGGGGGACAGGGGTAGATACGCAGTATTTT,CASSFGGTGVDTQYF
.,TRBJ1-4,.,TRBV28,TGTGCCAGCAGCTTGGGGGGAGGTGAAAAACTGTTTTTT,CASSLGGGEKLFF
.,TRBJ1-1,.,TRBV5-4,TGTGCCAGCAGCCCCCCAGGGCCCGGCGCTGAAGCTTTCTTT,CASSPPGPGAEAFF
.,TRBJ2-3,.,TRBV12-5,TGTGCTAGTGGTTTGTGGGGCGGGGTCACAGATACGCAGTATTTT,CASGLWGGVTDTQYF
.,TRBJ2-7,.,TRBV7-9,TGTGCCAGCAGCCCAGACGTGGGCGGGTCCTACGAGCAGTACTTC,CASSPDVGGSYEQYF
.,TRBJ1-2,TRBD1,TRBV27,TGTGCCAGCAGTCGAAGCCGGGACAGGGTTGGCTACACCTTC,CASSRSRDRVGYTF
.,TRBJ1-1,TRBD1,TRBV28,TGTGCCAGCAGTTTGCTCAGGGGGACAGCTTTCTTT,CASSLLRGTAFF
.,TRBJ1-4,.,TRBV4-3,TGCGCCAGCAGCCAAGGTCGGGGAGGGGAAAAACTGTTTTTT,CASSQGRGGEKLFF
.,TRBJ2-1,TRBD2,TRBV7-2,TGTGCCAGCAGCCCAGTGATGACTAGCGGGGGGAATGAGCAGTTCTTC,CASSPVMTSGGNEQFF
once,TRBJ2-3,TRBD1,TRBV19,TGTGCCAGTAAGCAGGGGGGCACAGATACGCAGTATTTT,CASKQGGTDTQYF
.,TRBJ2-3,TRBD2,TRBV7-9,TGTGCCAGCAGCCCGGGACTAGCGGCCACAGATACGCAGTATTTT,CASSPGLAATDTQYF
once,TRBJ2-1,.,TRBV19,TGTGCCAGTAGTCTCGGTGACAGCTCCTACAATGAGCAGTTCTTC,CASSLGDSSYNEQFF
.,TRBJ1-1,.,TRBV30,TGTGCCTTTGGAGCCACGGTTAGGGGGAACACTGAAGCTTTCTTT,CAFGATVRGNTEAFF
.,TRBJ2-7,.,TRBV27,TGTGCCAGCAGGGGAGGGGGGGCGGGAAGGTACGAGCAGTACTTC,CASRGGGAGRYEQYF
.,TRBJ2-7,.,TRBV29-1,TGCAGCGTTGGTCACCGACAGAGCTCCTACGAGCAGTACTTC,CSVGHRQSSYEQYF
.,TRBJ1-1,TRBD1,TRBV5-1,TGCGCCAGCAGCTCATCTAGCCCGGACAGGTGGTACACTGAAGCTTTCTTT,CASSSSSPDRWYTEAFF
.,TRBJ1-2,.,TRBV5-8,TGTGCCAGCAGCTTATCTTCAGGGTTACTCTATGGCTACACCTTC,CASSLSSGLLYGYTF
.,TRBJ2-7,.,TRBV11-2,TGTGCCAGCAGCTTAGGGAGGGACCCCTACGAGCAGTACTTC,CASSLGRDPYEQYF
.,TRBJ2-7,TRBD2,TRBV18,TGTGCCAGCTCACCCTTAGCGGGAGGAGTGTCATCCTACGAGCAGTACTTC,CASSPLAGGVSSYEQYF
.,TRBJ2-1,.,TRBV5-1,TGCGCCAGCAGCTTGGTCGGGGGGCCGGGTTACAATGAGCAGTTCTTC,CASSLVGGPGYNEQFF
once,TRBJ2-7,.,TRBV5-1,TGCGCCAGCAGCCCCACTGTGGGGGCCATCTCCTACGAGCAGTACTTC,CASSPTVGAISYEQYF
.,TRBJ2-7,TRBD2,TRBV19,TGTGCCAGTAGTATAGCCCCGGGAGGGCACTACGAGCAGTACTTC,CASSIAPGGHYEQYF
.,TRBJ2-7,TRBD2,TRBV27,TGTGCCAGCAGTTTACGGGGGGATTCCTACGAGCAGTACTTC,CASSLRGDSYEQYF
.,TRBJ2-7,TRBD1,TRBV27,TGTGCCAGCAGCGCAGGGGGTTTCTCGGCCTACGAGCAGTACTTC,CASSAGGFSAYEQYF
.,TRBJ1-6,.,TRBV5-6,TGTGCCAGCAGCTTGGGGCCTAATTCACCCCTCCACTTT,CASSLGPNSPLHF